This T cell receptor beta chain was sequenced during a study of OX40 agonist ivuxolimab in advanced cancers. Study-level background: Patients received the agonistic anti-OX40 (CD134) antibody ivuxolimab. Of mixed ages from about 20 to 90 and averaging about 56 years, the group was about 86% male. Three patients responded partially, comprising one with hepatocellular carcinoma and two with cutaneous melanoma.

Study-level findings and limits: In the 0.1 to 3.0 mg/kg range, CD4+ and CD8+ blood T cells had expanded clonally by week 6.

As to this clone: What it binds is unknown.

The CDR3 sequence is 15 residues long. Deletions cut 4 bases from V and 4 bases from J, with 15 bases between. CDR1 is MRHNA, CDR2 SNTAGT, per germline. This table comes from immunoSEQ multiplex PCR, and its TCRdb copy is limited to in-frame clones, with some not included. The top ten hold roughly 54% of the sample, which has under 50,000 clones, 80% to 90% seen once. This specimen was CD4+ or CD8+ T cells sorted from blood, taken in a trial of the OX40 agonist ivuxolimab. The receptor comes from an adult with an advanced solid tumor such as melanoma, head and neck, liver or kidney cancer. The V call is TRBV6-4, the J call TRBJ2-3; either TRBD1 or TRBD2 may supply D (5 bases each). CDR3 nucleotide sequence: TGTGCCAGCAGTGTCGGGATGGGGCAGGCAGATACGCAGTATTTT. Translated, it gives CASSVGMGQADTQYF.